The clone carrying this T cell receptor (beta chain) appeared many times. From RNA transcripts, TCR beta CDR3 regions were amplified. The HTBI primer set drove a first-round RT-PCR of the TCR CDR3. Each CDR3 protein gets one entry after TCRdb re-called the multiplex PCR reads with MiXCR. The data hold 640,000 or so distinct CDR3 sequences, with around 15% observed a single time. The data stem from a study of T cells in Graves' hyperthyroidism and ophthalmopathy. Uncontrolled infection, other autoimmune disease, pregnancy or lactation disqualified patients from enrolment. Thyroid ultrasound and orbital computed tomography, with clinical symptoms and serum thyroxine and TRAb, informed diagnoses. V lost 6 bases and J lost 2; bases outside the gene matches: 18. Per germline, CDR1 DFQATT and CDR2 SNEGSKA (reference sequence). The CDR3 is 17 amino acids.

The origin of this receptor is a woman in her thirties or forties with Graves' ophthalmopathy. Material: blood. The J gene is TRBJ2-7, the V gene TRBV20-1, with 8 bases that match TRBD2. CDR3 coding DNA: TGCAGTGCCGCGGACTTAGCGGTAGCGGGGTACCCCTACGAGCAGTACTTC. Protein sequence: CSAADLAVAGYPYEQYF.